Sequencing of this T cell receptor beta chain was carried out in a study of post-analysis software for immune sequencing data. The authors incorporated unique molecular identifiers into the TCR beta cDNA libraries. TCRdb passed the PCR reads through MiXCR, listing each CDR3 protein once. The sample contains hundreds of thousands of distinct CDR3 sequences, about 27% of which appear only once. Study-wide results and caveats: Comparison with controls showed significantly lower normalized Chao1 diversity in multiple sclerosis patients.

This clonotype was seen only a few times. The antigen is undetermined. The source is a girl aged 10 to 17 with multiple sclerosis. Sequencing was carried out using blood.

The CDR3 DNA reads as TGCGCCAGCAGCCAAGGGCCAGGGGGGACCTATGGCTACACCTTC. It encodes CASSQGPGGTYGYTF. This chain joins TRBV4-1 and TRBJ1-2; the match to TRBD1 covers 7 bases. Germline-derived CDR1 and CDR2 are MGHRA and YSYEKL. The CDR3 is 15 residues long. V was pared by 1 base and J by 4 bases, with 6 bases of the junction left unmatched.